This is a list of T cell receptor beta chains from one sample in a study of metastatic and nonmetastatic thyroid tumors. TCRdb re-clonotyped the PCR reads via MiXCR. The sample includes approximately 44,000 clones, 25% to 30% seen only once; the top ten take nearly 10%. The sequencing sample was made of blood. These receptors were collected from a male donor with papillary thyroid cancer or a benign thyroid nodule (not recorded which). Some clones in this sample may be carry-over from other donors' samples. The CDR3 runs from the conserved cysteine through the conserved F or W. The D gene is left open where the match is weak. Some rows have no size entry. The others give once, few or many, or a class for an expanded clone.

>TRBJ2-7|few|TRBV6-1|-
TGTGCCAGCAGTAACCCCTCGGGGGTCTATCAGTACTTC
CASSNPSGVYQYF
>TRBJ2-6|-|TRBV27|-
TGTGCCAGCAGCTTACTCCCTGGGCCCGGGGCCAACGTCCTGACTTTC
CASSLLPGPGANVLTF
>TRBJ2-1|medium-sized|TRBV5-1|-
TGCGCCAGCAGCGGGGGGCGTGCCTACAATGAGCAGTTCTTC
CASSGGRAYNEQFF
>TRBJ2-3|-|TRBV24-1|TRBD2
TGTGCCACCGCTCCTAGCGGGAGTATCAATGCAGATACGCAGTATTTT
CATAPSGSINADTQYF
>TRBJ1-6|few|TRBV6-1|-
TGTGCCAGCAGTCTGGGGCCCTTCACCCTCCACTTT
CASSLGPFTLHF
>TRBJ1-5|-|TRBV20-1|-
TGCAGCGCTAGACAGGTCGGTCAGCCCCAGCATTTT
CSARQVGQPQHF
>TRBJ1-1|many|TRBV27|-
TGTGCCAGCAGTGAACAGGCGCGGACTGAAGCTTTCTTT
CASSEQARTEAFF
>TRBJ2-7|few|TRBV5-1|-
TGCGCCAGCAGCTCCGGACCCAGCTACGAGCAGTACTTC
CASSSGPSYEQYF
>TRBJ1-1|many|TRBV7-3|TRBD1
TGTGCCAGCGGGACAGGGGGTCGCACTGAAGCTTTCTTT
CASGTGGRTEAFF
>TRBJ2-5|many|TRBV6-1|-
TGTGCCAGCATCCGTTCCGGTAGCGGACCCCAAGAGACCCAGTACTTC
CASIRSGSGPQETQYF
>TRBJ2-7|many|TRBV10-3|-
TGTGCCATCAGTGAGTCGACCTGGACCGCCCCCTACGAGCAGTACTTC
CAISESTWTAPYEQYF
>TRBJ1-1|many|TRBV5-4|-
TGTGCCAGCAGCTTGGGGGGGGACACTGAAGCTTTCTTT
CASSLGGDTEAFF
>TRBJ2-7|-|TRBV20-1|TRBD2
TGCAGTGCTCAAGCCTGGACTAGTTTCCACGAGCAGTACTTC
CSAQAWTSFHEQYF
>TRBJ2-3|-|TRBV4-1|-
TGCGCCAGCAGCCCCGGTACGGTCCTCGGGAGTGGCACAGATACGCAGTATTTT
CASSPGTVLGSGTDTQYF
>TRBJ1-5|-|TRBV7-8|-
TGTGCCAGCATCACCGGGACTTCTGCGTCGCCCCAGCATTTT
CASITGTSASPQHF
>TRBJ2-7|-|TRBV5-1|TRBD1
TGCGCCAGCAGCTTGGGGACAGGGGTTGGCGAGCAGTACTTC
CASSLGTGVGEQYF
>TRBJ1-2|-|TRBV5-1|TRBD1
TGCGCCAGCAGCATGGGACAGTTAAGCGCCTATGGCTACACCTTC
CASSMGQLSAYGYTF
>TRBJ1-1|-|TRBV5-1|-
TGCGCCAGCAGCGTCCAGACAGGAACCACTGAAGCTTTCTTT
CASSVQTGTTEAFF
>TRBJ1-3|-|TRBV20-1|-
TGCTCAGAGGGGCGCAGGGCTCCCTCTGGAAACACCATATATTTT
CSEGRRAPSGNTIYF
>TRBJ2-2|-|TRBV7-3|-
TGTGCCAGCAGCGTAAATCTTGGTGGGACCGGGGAGCTGTTTTTT
CASSVNLGGTGELFF
>TRBJ2-3|once|TRBV11-1|TRBD2
TGTGCCAGCAGCCTGGGGACTAGCGGCACAGATACGCAGTATTTT
CASSLGTSGTDTQYF
>TRBJ2-2|few|TRBV6-2/TRBV6-3|-
TGTGCCAGCGGTTACGTCCCAAACACCGGGGAGCTGTTTTTT
CASGYVPNTGELFF
>TRBJ2-3|-|TRBV6-2/TRBV6-3|-
TGTGCCAGCAGTTACGGTGCGTGGGCCGGAGATACGCAGTATTTT
CASSYGAWAGDTQYF
>TRBJ2-3|-|TRBV20-1|TRBD1
TGCAGTGCTGGGGAGCGGACAGGGTGGACAGATACGCAGTATTTT
CSAGERTGWTDTQYF
>TRBJ1-5|many|TRBV15|TRBD1
TGTGCCACCAGCGACAGGGGCCAGCCCCAGCATTTT
CATSDRGQPQHF
>TRBJ1-2|medium-sized|TRBV6-1|-
TGTGCCAGCTCGTACGATTCTAGGGGCAGACGCAACTATGGCTACACCTTC
CASSYDSRGRRNYGYTF
>TRBJ2-7|-|TRBV12-3/TRBV12-4|TRBD1
TGTGCCAGCAGTTATATGGACAGGTTTGAAGATAAGCAGTACTTC
CASSYMDRFEDKQYF
>TRBJ2-6|many|TRBV7-9|-
TGTGCCAGCAGACTAACTGGGGCCAACGTCCTGACTTTC
CASRLTGANVLTF
>TRBJ1-1|-|TRBV12-3/TRBV12-4|-
TGTGTCAGCAGCCCTAGGGGGGCGGTTAACACTGAAGCTTTCTTT
CVSSPRGAVNTEAFF
>TRBJ1-1|many|TRBV9|-
TGTGCCAGCAGCGTAGTAGGGGAAATGAACACTGAAGCTTTCTTT
CASSVVGEMNTEAFF
>TRBJ2-7|-|TRBV4-2|TRBD2
TGTGCCAGCAGCCACACTAGCGGGGGCCTCTACGAGCAGTACTTC
CASSHTSGGLYEQYF
>TRBJ1-1|many|TRBV7-9|-
TGTGCCAGCACCGCGGGGACTGAAGCTTTCTTT
CASTAGTEAFF
>TRBJ2-5|-|TRBV11-1|TRBD2
TGTGCCAGCAGCCTCTCCTTAACTAGCGGGGTGGGCCAAGAGACCCAGTACTTC
CASSLSLTSGVGQETQYF
>TRBJ1-5|few|TRBV28|TRBD1
TGTGCCAGCATCCCTGACAGGGGGAATCAGCCCCAGCATTTT
CASIPDRGNQPQHF
>TRBJ2-1|few|TRBV12-3/TRBV12-4|-
TGTGCCAGCAGTTTATGGTATGGGGCGAAAAATGAGCAGTTCTTC
CASSLWYGAKNEQFF
>TRBJ2-7|many|TRBV29-1|TRBD1
TGCAGCGTGGCTGCCGGGACAGCCGACGAGCAGTACTTC
CSVAAGTADEQYF
>TRBJ1-5|many|TRBV3-1|TRBD1
TGTGCCAGCAGCCAAGATTTAGGACAGGGCAACTATAGCAATCAGCCCCAGCATTTT
CASSQDLGQGNYSNQPQHF
>TRBJ2-7|once|TRBV11-1|TRBD1
TGTGCCAGCAGCTTCGGGACAGGCCCCTACGAGCAGTACTTC
CASSFGTGPYEQYF
>TRBJ2-1|-|TRBV7-2|-
TGTGCCAGCAGCTCCTATAGTGGGGAGCAGTTCTTC
CASSSYSGEQFF
>TRBJ2-1|-|TRBV6-1|TRBD2
TGTGCCAGTAGTGAACTAGCGTGCTCCTACAATGAGCAGTTCTTC
CASSELACSYNEQFF
>TRBJ2-2|-|TRBV6-1|TRBD1
TGTGCCAGCATCTCCTCGACAGGGGGTTACACCGGGGAGCTGTTTTTT
CASISSTGGYTGELFF
>TRBJ1-6|once|TRBV27|-
TGCGCCAGCAGTTTAGGAGCGACCGAGAATTCACCCCTCCACTTT
CASSLGATENSPLHF
>TRBJ2-1|-|TRBV7-3|-
TGTGCCAGCAGCTTAACGCTGGGTGAGCAGTTCTTC
CASSLTLGEQFF
>TRBJ2-3|-|TRBV5-4|TRBD2
TGTGCCAGCAGCTTGGGACTAGCGAGAGTTTCGGATACGCAGTATTTT
CASSLGLARVSDTQYF
>TRBJ1-4|many|TRBV7-9|-
TGTGCCAGCGGGAAAGCGGCAGGCGAAAAACTGTTTTTT
CASGKAAGEKLFF
>TRBJ1-1|few|TRBV6-2/TRBV6-3|-
TGTGCCAGCATTTACTCTTGTGCCCGGGGGACTGAAGCTTTCTTT
CASIYSCARGTEAFF
>TRBJ1-2|-|TRBV20-1|-
TGCAGTGCTCGAAGCCAGGGATTTCTGAACTATGGCTACACCTTC
CSARSQGFLNYGYTF
>TRBJ2-1|many|TRBV5-1|-
TGCGCCAGCAGCTTGTTAGGGTCTGTGGGAGGCGTCTTCCCTTACAATGAGCAGTTCTTC
CASSLLGSVGGVFPYNEQFF
>TRBJ2-7|-|TRBV20-1|-
TGCAGTGCTAGAGGTTTGGACGGATCCTACGAGCAGTACTTC
CSARGLDGSYEQYF